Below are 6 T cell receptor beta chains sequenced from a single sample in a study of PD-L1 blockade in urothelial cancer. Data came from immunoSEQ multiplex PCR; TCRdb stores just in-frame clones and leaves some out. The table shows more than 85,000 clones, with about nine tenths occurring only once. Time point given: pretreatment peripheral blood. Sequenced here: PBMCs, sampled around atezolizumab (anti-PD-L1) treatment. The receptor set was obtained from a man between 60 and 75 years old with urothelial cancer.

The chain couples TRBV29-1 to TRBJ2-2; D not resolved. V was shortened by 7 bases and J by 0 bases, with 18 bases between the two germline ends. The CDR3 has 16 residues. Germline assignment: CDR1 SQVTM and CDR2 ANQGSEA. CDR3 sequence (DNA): TGCAGCGCGGGTTTCTCAAGGATCTCGAACACCGGGGAGCTGTTTTTT. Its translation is CSAGFSRISNTGELFF.

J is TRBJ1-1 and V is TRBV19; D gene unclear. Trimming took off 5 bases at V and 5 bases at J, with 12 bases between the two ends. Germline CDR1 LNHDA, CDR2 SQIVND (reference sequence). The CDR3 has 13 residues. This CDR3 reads CASSSAGGTEAFF. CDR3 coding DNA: TGTGCCAGTAGTTCGGCAGGTGGGACTGAAGCTTTCTTT.

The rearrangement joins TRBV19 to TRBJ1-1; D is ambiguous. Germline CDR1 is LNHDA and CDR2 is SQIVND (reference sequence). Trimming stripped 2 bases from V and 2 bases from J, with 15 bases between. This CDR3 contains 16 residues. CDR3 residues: CASSIHTRTLNTEAFF. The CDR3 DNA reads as TGTGCCAGTAGTATACATACCCGAACGCTAAACACTGAAGCTTTCTTT.

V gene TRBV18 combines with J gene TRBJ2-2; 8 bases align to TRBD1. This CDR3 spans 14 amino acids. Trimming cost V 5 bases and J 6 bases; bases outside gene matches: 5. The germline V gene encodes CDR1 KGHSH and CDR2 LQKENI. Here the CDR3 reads CASSEDRVAGELFF. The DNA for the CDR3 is TGTGCCAGCTCAGAGGACAGGGTGGCCGGGGAGCTGTTTTTT.

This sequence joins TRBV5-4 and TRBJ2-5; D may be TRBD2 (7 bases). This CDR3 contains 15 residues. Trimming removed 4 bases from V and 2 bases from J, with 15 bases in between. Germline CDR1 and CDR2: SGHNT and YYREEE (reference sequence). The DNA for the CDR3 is TGTGCCAGCAGCCCTCCGGGGGGCACACAAGAGACCCAGTACTTC. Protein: CASSPPGGTQETQYF.

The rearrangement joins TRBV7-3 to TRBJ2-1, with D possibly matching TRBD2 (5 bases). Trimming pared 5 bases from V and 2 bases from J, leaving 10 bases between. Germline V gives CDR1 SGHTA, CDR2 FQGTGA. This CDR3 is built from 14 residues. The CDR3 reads CASSEAATYNEQFF. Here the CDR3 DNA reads TGTGCCAGCAGCGAAGCGGCCACCTACAATGAGCAGTTCTTC.